This record concerns one TCR beta chain sequence. The identical CDR3 is also encoded by other nucleotide sequences in the sample. Assay used: immunoSEQ multiplex PCR; TCRdb lists only in-frame clones, some missing. This sample has around 450,000 clones; approximately 90% occur once, and the top ten carry 4% to 5.5%. This sample is part of a study of blood T cell repertoires in COVID-19. The CDR3 spans 14 residues. Germline V gene data show CDR1 as KGHSH and CDR2 as LQKENI. Trimming removed 3 bases from V and 2 bases from J; junction bases left unmatched: 3. The sequence came from a woman aged 25-40 years with acute or convalescent COVID-19. The sequenced sample was peripheral blood. V gene TRBV18 combines with J gene TRBJ1-2; 7 positions match TRBD1. The CDR3 here is CASSPQGENYGYTF. The CDR3 nucleotides read TGTGCCAGCTCACCCCAGGGGGAGAACTATGGCTACACCTTC.